The text below deals with one TCR beta chain. This sample is drawn from a study of blood T cell repertoires in COVID-19. The table came from immunoSEQ multiplex PCR; TCRdb's copy has only in-frame clones and leaves some out. The sample lists about 31,000 clones, about 89% seen once, with roughly 5.2% in the top ten. The CDR3 covers 14 residues. Germline values: CDR1 SEHNR, CDR2 FQNEAQ (reference sequence). V gave up 10 bases and J gave up 9 bases; unmatched junction bases: 10. The source of this sequence is a human donor in a cohort sampled during active COVID-19. Sequenced: peripheral blood. J is TRBJ2-1 and V is TRBV7-9, with 12 bases identical to TRBD2. The CDR3 DNA reads as TGTGCCACTCCTCTAGCGGGAGGGTGGGGTGAGCAGTTCTTC. This gives the protein CATPLAGGWGEQFF.